Sequencing of this TCR beta chain was carried out in a study of blood T cells in healthy people across ages. Notes on the study in general: There were more naive CD4+ cells and higher diversity in long-lived donors than in aged donors.

For the second PCR, which ran for about 6 to 12 cycles, a sample-barcoded 5' primer and a J-beta primer mix were used. Researchers report that each sample yielded at least 3 million CDR3-containing paired-end reads. One entry per CDR3 protein results from TCRdb running MiXCR on the 5' RACE reads. Among about 640,000 distinct CDR3 sequences listed, under 65% were seen once. CDR3 length equals 21 residues. CDR1 and CDR2 (germline): MGHRA, YSYEKL. The V and J ends lost 1 base and 7 bases, in that order; junction bases with no gene match: 23. Remarks on this clonotype: The target antigen is unknown.

The sample providers were healthy Caucasian people from Russia, aged roughly 6 to 95. No fewer than 6 million PBMCs went into each sample. The chain combines TRBV4-1 with TRBJ2-1; 9 positions agree with TRBD2. The sequence came from a man aged 55 to 69 in good health. The sequencing sample was made of blood. The CDR3 region is CASSQGGRLLAGPGNRNEQFF. The CDR3 coding sequence is TGCGCCAGCAGCCAAGGAGGCCGGCTACTAGCGGGCCCCGGAAATAGGAATGAGCAGTTCTTC.